Listed here are 18 T cell receptor beta chains from one sample, sequenced in a study of shared clonotypes between healthy human individuals. Sequenced by immunoSEQ multiplex PCR; TCRdb stores in-frame clones only, minus some. The table records over 75,000 clones, 60% to 70% of them present only once. Sequenced sample: memory CD8+ T cells sorted from blood. Subset given: CD45RO+ cells pooled with CCR7-negative TemRA cells. These receptors all stem from a man younger than 40 in good health.

The chain is built from TRBV7-9 and TRBJ2-5; 9 nucleotides match TRBD1. The germline CDR1 and CDR2 sequences are SEHNR and FQNEAQ (reference sequence). This CDR3 contains 14 residues. V was clipped by 1 base and J by 5 bases; unmatched bases: 2. CDR3 bases: TGTGCCAGCAGCTTAGTGGGGACAGGGGAGACCCAGTACTTC. This sequence encodes CASSLVGTGETQYF.

V usage is TRBV5-8 and J usage is TRBJ1-5; D is possibly TRBD1 (6 bases). Trimming removed 2 bases from V and 4 bases from J, with 10 bases in between. The CDR3 covers 14 residues. Germline-derived CDR1 and CDR2 are SGHTS and YDEGEE. Written as DNA, the CDR3 is TGTGCCAGCAGCTTCACGGACAGAAATCAGCCCCAGCATTTT. Translating gives CASSFTDRNQPQHF.

The chain employs TRBV5-1 and TRBJ2-1; 14 positions agree with TRBD2. This CDR3 spans 21 amino acids. Trimming cost V 3 bases and J 8 bases; bases outside gene matches: 22. The germline gives CDR1 SGHRS, CDR2 YFSETQ. CDR3 DNA sequence: TGCGCCAGCAGCTCCCCCGGCGGGACAGGATCGACTAGCGGGAGGGCCCATGAGCAGTTCTTC. Translated: CASSSPGGTGSTSGRAHEQFF.

This clone was seen at least ten times. The chain carries TRBV7-9 and TRBJ2-5, with D unresolved. Germline V lookup: CDR1 SEHNR, CDR2 FQNEAQ (reference sequence). The CDR3 sequence is 12 residues long. With 0 bases removed from V and 10 bases from J, the gap between germline ends came to 9 bases. CDR3 in DNA: TGTGCCAGCAGCTTAGCGTACAGTGGCCAGTACTTC. It is translated as CASSLAYSGQYF.

The chain employs TRBV7-8 and TRBJ2-2; D is unclear. This CDR3 region has 15 residues. Germline-derived CDR1 and CDR2 are SGHVS and FQNEAQ. V lost 4 bases, J lost 7 bases, and 16 bases lay in between. CDR3 nucleotide sequence: TGTGCCAGCAGCTGGCTGCCTAGTCAAGGCGGGGAGCTGTTTTTT. This sequence encodes CASSWLPSQGGELFF.

The V call is TRBV7-9, the J call TRBJ1-1; D remains unclear. Germline V gene sequence: CDR1 SEHNR, CDR2 FQNEAQ (reference sequence). With 5 bases removed from V and 1 base from J, the gap between germline ends came to 20 bases. The CDR3 sequence is 17 residues long. CDR3 sequence (DNA): TGTGCCAGCAGCCCAATAGAGGGTACAAACAGGAACACTGAAGCTTTCTTT. Protein product: CASSPIEGTNRNTEAFF.

This chain links TRBV6-6 with TRBJ2-2, with a possible D match to TRBD2 (6 bases). V lost 10 bases and J lost 8, with 11 bases in between. Per the germline V gene, CDR1 is MNHNY and CDR2 is SVGAGI (reference sequence). CDR3 size: 11 residues. This CDR3 is CATVRGGELFF. CDR3 in DNA: TGTGCCACAGTACGGGGGGGGGAGCTGTTTTTT.

On this clone itself: Other DNA sequences in this specimen translate into the identical CDR3. This chain uses TRBV27 with TRBJ2-1; the D is unclear. The V end was cut by 1 base, the J end by 8 bases, with 6 bases between. The germline V gene has CDR1 MNHEY and CDR2 SMNVEV (reference sequence). The length of the CDR3 is 12 residues. In DNA, the CDR3 is TGTGCCAGCAGTTTATTTGGAGATGAGCAGTTCTTC. Its translation: CASSLFGDEQFF.

This clone appeared a single time. The genes are TRBV18 and TRBJ2-7; 16 bases fit TRBD2. The CDR3 extends over 17 amino acids. Germline V gene sequence: CDR1 KGHSH, CDR2 LQKENI. The V gene end was trimmed by 2 bases and the J gene end by 5 bases; junction bases not matched to a gene: 6. The CDR3 here is CASSPGTSGRADHEQYF. The CDR3 region has the DNA TGTGCCAGCTCACCAGGGACTAGCGGGAGGGCGGACCACGAGCAGTACTTC. Full variable domain (remainder filled in from reference TRBV18 and TRBJ2-7): NAGVMQNPRHLVRRRGQEARLRCSPMKGHSHVYWYRQLPEEGLKFMVYLQKENIIDESGMPKERFSAEFPKEGPSILRIQQVVRGDSAAYFCASSPGTSGRADHEQYFGPGTRLTVT.

This sequence joins TRBV2 and TRBJ2-7, with D maybe TRBD1 (5 bases). The germline V gene encodes CDR1 SNHLY and CDR2 FYNNEI. This CDR3 has 15 amino acids. Between the trimmed V and J ends, which lost 4 bases and 0 bases, there was a span of 13 bases. The CDR3 DNA reads TGTGCCAGCAGTGCCGACTCAGGGATCTCCTACGAGCAGTACTTC. Translation: CASSADSGISYEQYF. Complete variable domain (other parts from reference TRBV2 and TRBJ2-7): EPEVTQTPSHQVTQMGQEVILRCVPISNHLYFYWYRQILGQKVEFLVSFYNNEISEKSEIFDDQFSVERPDGSNFTLKIRSTKLEDSAMYFCASSADSGISYEQYFGPGTRLTVT.

This clone was recorded once. The chain links TRBV11-3 to TRBJ2-7; 10 positions match TRBD2. The CDR3 consists of 16 residues. Germline V CDR1 and CDR2: SGHNT, YENEEA. V lost 2 bases and J lost 7; bases outside the gene matches: 11. This CDR3 is CASSLREASGSGEQYF. The CDR3 region has the DNA TGTGCCAGCAGCTTACGGGAGGCTAGCGGGAGTGGAGAGCAGTACTTC. Full variable domain (outside the CDR3, taken from reference TRBV11-3 and TRBJ2-7): EAGVVQSPRYKIIEKKQPVAFWCNPISGHNTLYWYLQNLGQGPELLIRYENEEAVDDSQLPKDRFSAERLKGVDSTLKIQPAELGDSAVYLCASSLREASGSGEQYFGPGTRLTVT.

The chain is built from TRBV6-5 and TRBJ2-7, with D hard to call. This CDR3 is built from 12 residues. Deletions cut 10 bases from V and 4 bases from J, with 14 bases between. CDR1 and CDR2 from the germline V gene are MNHEY and SVGAGI. The CDR3 is CATRAENYEQYF. CDR3 coding DNA: TGTGCCACCCGGGCAGAGAATTACGAGCAGTACTTC.

The V and J genes are TRBV9 and TRBJ2-1, with 9 bases that match TRBD2. Trimming took 0 bases from V and 5 from J; bases not matched to a gene: 9. Looked up from germline, CDR1 is SGDLS and CDR2 is YYNGEE. This CDR3 comprises 17 residues. CDR3 DNA sequence: TGTGCCAGCAGCGTAGATCCCTTTAGCGGGAGCCACAATGAGCAGTTCTTC. Encoded protein: CASSVDPFSGSHNEQFF.

CDR3 loop: CASSDLAGANEQFF. The CDR3 nucleotides read TGTGCCAGCAGTGACCTAGCGGGAGCCAATGAGCAGTTCTTC. The V call is TRBV6-4, the J call TRBJ2-1; 10 bases match TRBD2. The germline V gene has CDR1 MRHNA and CDR2 SNTAGT. V was clipped by 2 bases and J by 6 bases; unmatched bases: 1. The CDR3 contains 14 residues.

This clone was counted ten times or more. The rearrangement joins TRBV6-4 to TRBJ2-1, with 7 bases fitting TRBD2. Germline-derived CDR1 and CDR2 are MRHNA and SNTAGT. V trimming: 4 bases; J trimming: 4 bases; junction bases outside the gene matches: 7. The CDR3 covers 15 residues. The CDR3 sequence: CASSAGLGEYNEQFF. CDR3 DNA sequence: TGTGCCAGCAGTGCCGGACTAGGAGAATACAATGAGCAGTTCTTC.

This clone was detected once. This chain connects TRBV28 to TRBJ2-7; D perhaps matches TRBD2 (5 bases). Germline CDR1 is MDHEN and CDR2 is SYDVKM. The CDR3 is 14 residues long. V was shortened by 5 bases and J by 2 bases, with 13 bases between the two germline ends. CDR3 in amino acids: CASSPFRGAYEQYF. The CDR3 nucleotides are TGTGCCAGCAGTCCCTTCCGGGGAGCCTACGAGCAGTACTTC.

In this sample, this clone is medium-sized. The V gene is TRBV6-5, the J gene TRBJ1-4; the D gene is possibly TRBD1 (5 bases). There are 14 residues in the CDR3. The germline V gene encodes CDR1 MNHEY and CDR2 SVGAGI. Trimming left V 7 bases short and J 8 bases short, with 17 bases between. The CDR3 loop reads CASKDGATQEKLFF. CDR3 coding DNA: TGTGCCAGCAAGGACGGGGCCACCCAAGAAAAACTGTTTTTT.

The rearrangement uses TRBV6-5 and TRBJ2-1; 11 positions agree with TRBD1. This CDR3 comprises 14 residues. Trimming at V came to 3 bases and at J to 10 bases, leaving 5 bases not matched to a gene. The germline V gene has CDR1 MNHEY and CDR2 SVGAGI. The CDR3 nucleotides are TGTGCCAGCAGTTATGGACAGGGGGCGATCGAGCAGTTCTTC. It encodes CASSYGQGAIEQFF.